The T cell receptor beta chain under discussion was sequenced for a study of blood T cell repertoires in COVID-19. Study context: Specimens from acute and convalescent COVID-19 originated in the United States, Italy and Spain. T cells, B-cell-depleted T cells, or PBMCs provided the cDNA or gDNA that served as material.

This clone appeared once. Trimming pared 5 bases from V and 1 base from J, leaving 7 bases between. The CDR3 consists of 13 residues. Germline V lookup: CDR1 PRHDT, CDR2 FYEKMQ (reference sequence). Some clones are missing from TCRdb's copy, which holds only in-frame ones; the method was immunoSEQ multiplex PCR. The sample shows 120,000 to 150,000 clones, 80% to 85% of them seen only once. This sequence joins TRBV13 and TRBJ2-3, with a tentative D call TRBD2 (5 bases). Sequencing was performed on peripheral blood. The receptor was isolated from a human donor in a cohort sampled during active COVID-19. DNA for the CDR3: TGTGCCAGCAGCGCCGGGGGCACAGATACGCAGTATTTT. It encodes CASSAGGTDTQYF.